The source of this TCR beta chain is a study of monozygotic twins with inflammatory bowel disease. Study results and limitations: TCRbeta inverse Simpson diversity was decreased in IBD patients versus healthy co-twins. Support for any single strong IBD-associated signal or clonotype was not found.

TCRdb reanalyzed the 5' RACE reads and collapses them to one entry per CDR3 protein, without DNA. This table lists approximately 340,000 distinct CDR3 sequences. CDR1 is SNHLY, CDR2 FYNNEI, per germline. The CDR3 contains 13 residues. A remark on this clonotype: Its antigen is not known.

The V gene is TRBV2, the J gene TRBJ1-5; TCRdb calls TRBD1, which cannot be checked without DNA. The sample comprised blood. This TCR derives from a human donor with ulcerative colitis or Crohn's disease, or a healthy co-twin of an affected twin (not recorded which). CDR3 sequence: CASSGDQNQPQHF.